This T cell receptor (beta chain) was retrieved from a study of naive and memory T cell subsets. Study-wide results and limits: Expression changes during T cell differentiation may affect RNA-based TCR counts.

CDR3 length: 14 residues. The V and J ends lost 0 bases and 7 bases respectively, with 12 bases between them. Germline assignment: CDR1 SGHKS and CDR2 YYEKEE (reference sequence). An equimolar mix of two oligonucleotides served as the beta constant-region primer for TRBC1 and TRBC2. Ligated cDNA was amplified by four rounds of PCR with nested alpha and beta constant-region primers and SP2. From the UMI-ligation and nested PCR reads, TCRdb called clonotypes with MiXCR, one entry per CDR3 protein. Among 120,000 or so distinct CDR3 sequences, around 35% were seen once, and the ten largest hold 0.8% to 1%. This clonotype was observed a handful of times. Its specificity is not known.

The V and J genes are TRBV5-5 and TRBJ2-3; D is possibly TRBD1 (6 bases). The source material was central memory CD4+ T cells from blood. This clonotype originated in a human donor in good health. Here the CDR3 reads CASSLGTESHTQYF. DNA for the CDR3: TGTGCCAGCAGCTTGGGGACAGAAAGTCATACGCAGTATTTT.